This TCR beta chain was recorded in a study of OX40 agonist ivuxolimab in advanced cancers. Study overall: Partial responses occurred in three patients (one hepatocellular carcinoma, two cutaneous melanoma). Findings and caveats of the study: Some patients without response likewise showed low normalized clonal expansion.

Sequencing was performed with immunoSEQ multiplex PCR; in TCRdb, only in-frame clones are kept and a portion is missing. The sample includes about 12,000 clones, about 81% seen only once; the top ten take over 13%. Turning to this clone: Its target is unknown.

The germline gives CDR1 SGHTA, CDR2 FQGTGA. The CDR3 is 13 residues long. Trimming removed 6 bases at V and 6 bases at J, with 15 bases between. This TCR was sampled from an adult with an advanced solid tumor such as melanoma, head and neck, liver or kidney cancer. The genes are TRBV7-3 and TRBJ2-7; either TRBD1 or TRBD2 may fit D (6 bases each). The sample here was CD4+ or CD8+ T cells sorted from blood, taken in a trial of the OX40 agonist ivuxolimab. The CDR3 sequence: CASSNGGLGEQYF. In DNA, the CDR3 is TGTGCCAGCAGTAACGGGGGCCTCGGCGAGCAGTACTTC.